The clone carrying this TCR beta chain occurred many times. Seattle's enrolled individuals joined amid active infection and were then monitored longitudinally. These data are taken from a study of blood T cell repertoires in COVID-19. In the study overall: Sources were T cells, B-cell-depleted T cells, or PBMCs; the material itself was cDNA or gDNA.

Authors' data handling: Estimated nucleated cell counts came from reference gene primer amplification. TCRdb keeps only in-frame clones here, not all; method: immunoSEQ multiplex PCR. V and J calls and clone size are copied from that table; D and trimming were computed from the DNA. The sample lists some 64,000 clones; roughly 78% were seen once. Germline CDR1 reads SGHKS; CDR2 reads YYEKEE (reference sequence). Trimming cost V 4 bases and J 5 bases; bases outside gene matches: 8. The CDR3 is 17 residues long. The receptor was derived from a man in his sixties with COVID-19, enrolled during active disease. Sequencing input: peripheral blood. This chain uses TRBV5-5 with TRBJ2-1; 14 bases fit TRBD2. DNA of the CDR3: TGTGCCAGCAGCAAGAACAGGGGACTAGCGGGGGACAATGAGCAGTTCTTC. Encoded protein: CASSKNRGLAGDNEQFF.